A few counts support the clone carrying this T cell receptor (beta chain). Its matching antigen is unknown. This specimen includes other DNA sequences encoding the same CDR3. The data originate from a study of a mutant IDH1 vaccine in newly diagnosed glioma. Background on the study: Eight vaccinations went to patients in weeks 1, 3, 5, 7, 11, 15, 19, 23. The initiation of vaccination occurred 4-6 weeks after radiotherapy alone, or with temozolomide cycles.

The time point here: week 5, during vaccination. Every vaccine dose comprised 300 ug of mutant IDH1 20-mer peptide plus topical imiquimod. Study results and limitations: A vaccine-induced immune response developed in roughly 93% of the patients. Seemingly, pseudoprogression had no relation to changes in the top peripheral T cell clonotypes.

Between the trimmed V and J ends, which lost 3 bases and 5 bases, there was a span of 7 bases. The CDR3 has 12 residues. Germline CDR1 is KGHSH and CDR2 is LQKENI. Generated by immunoSEQ multiplex PCR, the TCRdb table keeps only in-frame clones and is missing some. The sample carries 50,000 to 60,000 clones, around 78% recorded once. The starting material was PBMCs, obtained from a glioma patient whose treatment included an IDH1 peptide vaccine. V is TRBV18 and J is TRBJ1-1; no definite D call. The origin of this receptor is a man aged 50 or older with glioma. CDR3 region: CASSPDTTEAFF. The CDR3 nucleotides read TGTGCCAGCTCACCCGACACGACTGAAGCTTTCTTT.